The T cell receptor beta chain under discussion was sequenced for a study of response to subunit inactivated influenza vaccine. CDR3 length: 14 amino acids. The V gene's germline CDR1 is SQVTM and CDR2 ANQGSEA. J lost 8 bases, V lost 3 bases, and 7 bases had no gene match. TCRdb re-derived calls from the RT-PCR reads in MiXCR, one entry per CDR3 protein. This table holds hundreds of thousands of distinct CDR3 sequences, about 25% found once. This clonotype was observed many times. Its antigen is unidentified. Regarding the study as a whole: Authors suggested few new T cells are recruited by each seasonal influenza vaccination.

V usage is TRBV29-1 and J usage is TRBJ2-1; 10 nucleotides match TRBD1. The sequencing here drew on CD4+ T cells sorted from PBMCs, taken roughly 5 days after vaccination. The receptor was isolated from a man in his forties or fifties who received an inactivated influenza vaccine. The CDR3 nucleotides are TGCAGCGTTGAGACAGGGGGCGCGTGGGATGAGCAGTTCTTC. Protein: CSVETGGAWDEQFF.